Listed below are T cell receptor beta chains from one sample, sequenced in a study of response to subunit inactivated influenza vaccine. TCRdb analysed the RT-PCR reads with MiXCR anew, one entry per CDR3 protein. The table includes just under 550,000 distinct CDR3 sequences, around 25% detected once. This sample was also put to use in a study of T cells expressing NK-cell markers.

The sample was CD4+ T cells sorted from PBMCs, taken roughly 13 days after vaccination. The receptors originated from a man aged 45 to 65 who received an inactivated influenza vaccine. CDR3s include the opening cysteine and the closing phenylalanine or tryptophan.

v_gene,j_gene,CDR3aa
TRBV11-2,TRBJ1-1,CASNPGGRGTEAFF
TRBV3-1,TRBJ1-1,CASSPREVNTEAFF
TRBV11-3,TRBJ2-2,CASSLVSGANTGELFF
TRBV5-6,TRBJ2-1,CASSSTAPNNEQFF
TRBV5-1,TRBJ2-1,CASSFRQGEQFF
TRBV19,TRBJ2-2,CASSPSGRGRTGELFF
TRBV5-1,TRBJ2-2,CASSLWQGNTGELFF
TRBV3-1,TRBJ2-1,CASSQVQAGYNEQFF
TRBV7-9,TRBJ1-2,CASSYGQTANYGYTF
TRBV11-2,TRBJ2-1,CASSIGPLPAYNEQFF
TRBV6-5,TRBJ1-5,CASSYEPSNQPQHF
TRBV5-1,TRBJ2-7,CASSLATRPYEQYF
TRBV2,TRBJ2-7,CASRTTYEQYF
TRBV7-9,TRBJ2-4,CASSEPSGAKNIQYF
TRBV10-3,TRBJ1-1,CATRVGGVGEAFF
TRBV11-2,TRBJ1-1,CASSPITGGITEAFF
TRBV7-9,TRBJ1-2,CASSLVGGLGYTF
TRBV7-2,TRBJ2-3,CASSLELAGGGTQYF
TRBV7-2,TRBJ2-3,CASSWRVSTDTQYF
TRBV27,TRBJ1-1,CASSYREGTEAFF
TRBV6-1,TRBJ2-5,CASSVGGTGYQETQYF
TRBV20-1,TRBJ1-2,CSARDRQSHGYTF
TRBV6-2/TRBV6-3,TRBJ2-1,CASRPASYNEQFF
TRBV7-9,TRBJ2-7,CASSPPGTQNYEQYF
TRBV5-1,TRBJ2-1,CASSLRLAPYNEQFF
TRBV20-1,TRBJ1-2,CSARTVDPGYGYTF
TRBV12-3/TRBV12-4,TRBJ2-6,CASSFWVTSGANVLTF
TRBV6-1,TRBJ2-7,CASSRLGLADNEQYF
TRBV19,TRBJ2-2,CASSTGNTGELFF
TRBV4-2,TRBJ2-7,CASSQASGGPNYEQYF
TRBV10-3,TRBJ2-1,CAISERGGGLANNEQFF
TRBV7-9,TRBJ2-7,CASSPWASGDSEQYF
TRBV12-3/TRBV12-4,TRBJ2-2,CASTWTGRGNTGELFF
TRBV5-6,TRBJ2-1,CASSPRGGGQFF
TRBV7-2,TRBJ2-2,CASSLGGTVNTGELFF
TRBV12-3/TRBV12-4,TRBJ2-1,CASSFGGRIVYNEQFF
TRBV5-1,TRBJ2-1,CASSSGSVPGEQFF
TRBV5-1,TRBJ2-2,CASSIGQINTGELFF
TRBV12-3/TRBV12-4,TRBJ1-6,CASSDAGDSPLHF
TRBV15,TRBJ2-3,CATSTTRDRVWNTQYF
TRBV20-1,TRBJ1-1,CSARIIRLAEAFF
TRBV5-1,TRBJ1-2,CASSRDRTNYGYTF
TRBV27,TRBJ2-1,CASSLSGLTGTGGFEQFF
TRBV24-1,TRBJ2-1,CATRGGGPYNEQFF
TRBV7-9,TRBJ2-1,CASSQTSGRYDEQFF
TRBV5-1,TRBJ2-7,CASRRQGAGDEQYF
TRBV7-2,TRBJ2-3,CASSLDRITDTQYF
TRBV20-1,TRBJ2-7,CSAATGGINEQYF
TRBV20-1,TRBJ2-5,CSARSGGGRAGASPRPMFGETQYF